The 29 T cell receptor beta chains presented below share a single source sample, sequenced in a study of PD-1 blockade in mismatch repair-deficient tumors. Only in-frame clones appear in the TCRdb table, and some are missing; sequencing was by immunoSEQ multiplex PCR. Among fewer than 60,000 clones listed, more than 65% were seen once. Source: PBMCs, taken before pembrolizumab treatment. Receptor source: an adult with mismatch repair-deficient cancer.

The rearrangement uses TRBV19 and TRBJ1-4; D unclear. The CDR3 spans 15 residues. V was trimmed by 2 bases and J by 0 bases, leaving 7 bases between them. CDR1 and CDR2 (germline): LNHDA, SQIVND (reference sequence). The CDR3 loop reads CASSIFGSTNEKLFF. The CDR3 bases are TGTGCCAGTAGTATATTTGGATCAACTAATGAAAAACTGTTTTTT.

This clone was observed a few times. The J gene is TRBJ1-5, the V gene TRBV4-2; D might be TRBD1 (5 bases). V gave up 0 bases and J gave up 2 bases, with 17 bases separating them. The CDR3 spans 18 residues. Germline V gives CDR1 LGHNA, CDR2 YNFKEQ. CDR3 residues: CASSQDDVGGWGNQPQHF. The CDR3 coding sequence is TGTGCCAGCAGCCAAGATGATGTCGGGGGATGGGGCAATCAGCCCCAGCATTTT.

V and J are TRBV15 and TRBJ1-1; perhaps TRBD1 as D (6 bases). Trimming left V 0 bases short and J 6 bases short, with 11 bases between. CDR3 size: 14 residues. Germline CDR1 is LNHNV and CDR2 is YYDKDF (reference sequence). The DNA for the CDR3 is TGTGCCACCAGCAGAGAGGGGGCGCTGGCTGAAGCTTTCTTT. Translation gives CATSREGALAEAFF.

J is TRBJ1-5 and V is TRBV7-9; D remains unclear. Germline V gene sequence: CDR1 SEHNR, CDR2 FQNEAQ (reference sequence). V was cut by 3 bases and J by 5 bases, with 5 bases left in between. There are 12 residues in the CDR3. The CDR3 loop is CASSLDHQPQHF. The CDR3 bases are TGTGCCAGCAGCTTGGACCATCAGCCCCAGCATTTT.

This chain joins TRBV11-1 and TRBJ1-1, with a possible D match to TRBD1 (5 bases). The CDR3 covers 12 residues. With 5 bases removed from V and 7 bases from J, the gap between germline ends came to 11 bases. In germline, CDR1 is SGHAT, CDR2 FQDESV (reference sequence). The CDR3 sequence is CASSPSQVEAFF. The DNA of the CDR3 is TGTGCCAGCAGCCCATCACAGGTTGAAGCTTTCTTT.

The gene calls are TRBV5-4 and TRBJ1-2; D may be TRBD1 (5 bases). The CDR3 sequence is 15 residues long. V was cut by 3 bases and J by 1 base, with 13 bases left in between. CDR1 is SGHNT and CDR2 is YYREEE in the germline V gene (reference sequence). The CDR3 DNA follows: TGTGCCAGCAGCTGGGGATCAGGGAGTAACTATGGCTACACCTTC. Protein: CASSWGSGSNYGYTF.

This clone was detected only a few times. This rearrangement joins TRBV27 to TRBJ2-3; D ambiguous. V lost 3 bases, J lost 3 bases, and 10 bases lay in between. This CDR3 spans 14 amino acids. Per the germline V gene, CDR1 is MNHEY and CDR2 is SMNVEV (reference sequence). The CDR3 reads CASSFSVLTDTQYF. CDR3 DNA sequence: TGTGCCAGCAGTTTCAGCGTCCTAACAGATACGCAGTATTTT.

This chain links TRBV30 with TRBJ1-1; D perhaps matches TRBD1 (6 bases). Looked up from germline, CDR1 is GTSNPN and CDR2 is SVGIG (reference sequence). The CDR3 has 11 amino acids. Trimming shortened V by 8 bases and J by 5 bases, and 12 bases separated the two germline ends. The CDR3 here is CAVGGTTEAFF. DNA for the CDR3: TGTGCCGTGGGGGGCACTACTGAAGCTTTCTTT.

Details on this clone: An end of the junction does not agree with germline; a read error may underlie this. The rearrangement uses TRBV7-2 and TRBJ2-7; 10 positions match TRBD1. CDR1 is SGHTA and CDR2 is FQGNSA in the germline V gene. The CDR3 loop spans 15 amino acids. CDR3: CASSYSGTGEYEQYF. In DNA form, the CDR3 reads TGCGCCAGCAGCTATTCCGGGACAGGGGAATACGAGCAGTACTTC.

This CDR3 reads CASEGSASGNTIYF. The CDR3, as DNA: TGTGCCAGCGAGGGCAGCGCCTCTGGAAACACCATATATTTT. The V call is TRBV28, the J call TRBJ1-3; D not certain. The CDR3 has 14 amino acids. V was trimmed by 8 bases and J by 0 bases, leaving 11 bases between them. CDR1 is MDHEN and CDR2 is SYDVKM in the germline V gene.

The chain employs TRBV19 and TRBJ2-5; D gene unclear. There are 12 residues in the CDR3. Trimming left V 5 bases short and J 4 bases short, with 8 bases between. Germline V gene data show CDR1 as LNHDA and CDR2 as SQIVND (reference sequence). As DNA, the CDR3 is TGTGCCAGTAGTCCTCCCGCAGAGACCCAGTACTTC. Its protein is CASSPPAETQYF. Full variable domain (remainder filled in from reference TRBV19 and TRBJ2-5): DGGITQSPKYLFRKEGQNVTLSCEQNLNHDAMYWYRQDPGQGLRLIYYSQIVNDFQKGDIAEGYSVSREKKESFPLTVTSAQKNPTAFYLCASSPPAETQYFGPGTRLLVL.

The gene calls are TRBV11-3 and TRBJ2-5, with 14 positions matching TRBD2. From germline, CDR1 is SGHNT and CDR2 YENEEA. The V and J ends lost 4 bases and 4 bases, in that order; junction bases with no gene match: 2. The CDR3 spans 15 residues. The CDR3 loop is CASSSGLAGAETQYF. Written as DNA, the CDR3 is TGTGCCAGCAGCTCGGGACTAGCGGGGGCAGAGACCCAGTACTTC. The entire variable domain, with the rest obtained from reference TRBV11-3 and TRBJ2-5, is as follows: EAGVVQSPRYKIIEKKQPVAFWCNPISGHNTLYWYLQNLGQGPELLIRYENEEAVDDSQLPKDRFSAERLKGVDSTLKIQPAELGDSAVYLCASSSGLAGAETQYFGPGTRLLVL.

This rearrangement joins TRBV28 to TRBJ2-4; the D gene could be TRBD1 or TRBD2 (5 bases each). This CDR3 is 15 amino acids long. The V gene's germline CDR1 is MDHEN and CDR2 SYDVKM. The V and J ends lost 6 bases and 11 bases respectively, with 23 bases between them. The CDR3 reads CASRSRFRDVGLQYF. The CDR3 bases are TGTGCCAGCAGGTCAAGATTCCGGGACGTAGGACTTCAGTACTTC.

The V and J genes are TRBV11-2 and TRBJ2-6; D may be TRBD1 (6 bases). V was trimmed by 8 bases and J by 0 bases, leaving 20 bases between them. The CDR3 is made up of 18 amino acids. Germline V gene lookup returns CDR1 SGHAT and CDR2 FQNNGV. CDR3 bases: TGTGCCAGCTTAGTCCCACGGACAGCCCTCTCTGGGGCCAACGTCCTGACTTTC. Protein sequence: CASLVPRTALSGANVLTF.

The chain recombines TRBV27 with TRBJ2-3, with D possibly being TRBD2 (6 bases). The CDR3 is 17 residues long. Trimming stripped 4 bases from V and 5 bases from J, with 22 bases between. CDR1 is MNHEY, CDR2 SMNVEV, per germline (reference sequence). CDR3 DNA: TGTGCCAGCAGTTGTGGGGGGACTCGGAGCCTCAAAGATACGCAGTATTTT. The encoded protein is CASSCGGTRSLKDTQYF.

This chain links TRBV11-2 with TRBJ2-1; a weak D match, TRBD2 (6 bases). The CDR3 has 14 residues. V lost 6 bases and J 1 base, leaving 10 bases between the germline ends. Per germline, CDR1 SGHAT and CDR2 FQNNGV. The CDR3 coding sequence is TGTGCCAGCAGACCGACTAGTTCCTACAATGAGCAGTTCTTC. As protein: CASRPTSSYNEQFF.

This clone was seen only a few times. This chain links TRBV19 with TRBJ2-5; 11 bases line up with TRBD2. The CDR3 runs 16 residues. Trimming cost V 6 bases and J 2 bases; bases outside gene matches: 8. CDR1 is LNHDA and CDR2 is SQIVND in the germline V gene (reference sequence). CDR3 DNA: TGTGCCAGTAGCCCACTAGCGGGAGCGTGGCAAGAGACCCAGTACTTC. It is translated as CASSPLAGAWQETQYF.

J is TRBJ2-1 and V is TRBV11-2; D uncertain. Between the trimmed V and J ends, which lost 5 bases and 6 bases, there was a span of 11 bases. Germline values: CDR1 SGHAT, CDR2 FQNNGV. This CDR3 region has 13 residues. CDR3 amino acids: CASSIDTRNEQFF. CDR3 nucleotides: TGTGCCAGCAGCATTGACACCCGCAATGAGCAGTTCTTC.

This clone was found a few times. The CDR3 DNA reads TGTGCCAGCAGCTCGAGGTTCACTGAAGCTTTCTTT. This codes for CASSSRFTEAFF. The rearrangement links TRBV11-2 to TRBJ1-1, with D unclear. The CDR3 extends over 12 amino acids. Germline values: CDR1 SGHAT, CDR2 FQNNGV. Trimming shortened V by 4 bases and J by 4 bases, and 7 bases separated the two germline ends.

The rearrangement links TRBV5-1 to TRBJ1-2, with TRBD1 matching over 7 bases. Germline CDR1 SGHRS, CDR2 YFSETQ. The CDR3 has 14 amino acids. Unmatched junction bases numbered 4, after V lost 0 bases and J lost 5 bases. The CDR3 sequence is CASSLDLQGYGYTF. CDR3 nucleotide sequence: TGCGCCAGCAGCTTGGACTTACAGGGGTATGGCTACACCTTC.

The DNA of the CDR3 is TGCGCCAGCAGCTTGGCGGCCCGGCAGCGGGCCTCTGGGGCCAACGTCCTGACTTTC. Protein: CASSLAARQRASGANVLTF. The chain employs TRBV5-1 and TRBJ2-6, with D perhaps matching TRBD2 (6 bases). Trimming removed 0 bases from V and 0 bases from J, with 16 bases in between. The germline CDR1 and CDR2 sequences are SGHRS and YFSETQ. This CDR3 contains 19 residues.

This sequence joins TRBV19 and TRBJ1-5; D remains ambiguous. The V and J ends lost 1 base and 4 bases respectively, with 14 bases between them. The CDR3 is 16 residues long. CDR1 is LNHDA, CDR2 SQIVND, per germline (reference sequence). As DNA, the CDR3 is TGTGCCAGTAGTATAGTAACTCCCACCCGGAATCAGCCCCAGCATTTT. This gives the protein CASSIVTPTRNQPQHF.

The CDR3 nucleotides read TGTGCCAGCAGGTCAGGGGGCTCCGAGACCCAGTACTTC. This sequence encodes CASRSGGSETQYF. The chain uses TRBV6-6 and TRBJ2-5; 8 positions agree with TRBD1. Germline trimming cut 6 bases from V and 5 bases from J; bases unmatched to any gene: 5. Looked up from germline, CDR1 is MNHNY and CDR2 is SVGAGI (reference sequence). This CDR3 contains 13 residues.

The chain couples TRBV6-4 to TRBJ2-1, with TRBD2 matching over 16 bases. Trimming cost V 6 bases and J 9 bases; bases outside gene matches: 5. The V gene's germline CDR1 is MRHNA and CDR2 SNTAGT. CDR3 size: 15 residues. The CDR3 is CASRGTSGRAAEQFF. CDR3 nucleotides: TGTGCCAGCAGGGGGACTAGCGGGAGGGCCGCTGAGCAGTTCTTC.

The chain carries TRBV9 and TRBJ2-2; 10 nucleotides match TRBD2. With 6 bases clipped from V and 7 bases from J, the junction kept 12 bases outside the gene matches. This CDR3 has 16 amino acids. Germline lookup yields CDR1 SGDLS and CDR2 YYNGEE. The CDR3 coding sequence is TGTGCCAGCAACACCCTAGCGGGAGTTGGCAGCGGGGAGCTGTTTTTT. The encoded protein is CASNTLAGVGSGELFF. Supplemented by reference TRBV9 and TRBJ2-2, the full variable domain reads DSGVTQTPKHLITATGQRVTLRCSPRSGDLSVYWYQQSLDQGLQFLIQYYNGEERAKGNILERFSAQQFPDLHSELNLSSLELGDSALYFCASNTLAGVGSGELFFGEGSRLTVL.

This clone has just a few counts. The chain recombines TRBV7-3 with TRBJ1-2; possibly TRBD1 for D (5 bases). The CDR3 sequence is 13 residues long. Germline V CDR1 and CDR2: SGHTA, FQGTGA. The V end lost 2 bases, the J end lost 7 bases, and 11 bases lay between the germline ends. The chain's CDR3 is CASSLAGSGGYTF. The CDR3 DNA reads TGTGCCAGCAGCTTAGCAGGGAGCGGTGGCTACACCTTC.

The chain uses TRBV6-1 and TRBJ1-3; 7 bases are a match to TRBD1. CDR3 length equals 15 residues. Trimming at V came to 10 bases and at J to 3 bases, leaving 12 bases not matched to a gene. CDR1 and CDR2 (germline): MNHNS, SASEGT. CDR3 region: CATNSVGGFGNTIYF. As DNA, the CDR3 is TGTGCCACCAACAGTGTAGGGGGCTTTGGAAACACCATATATTTT.

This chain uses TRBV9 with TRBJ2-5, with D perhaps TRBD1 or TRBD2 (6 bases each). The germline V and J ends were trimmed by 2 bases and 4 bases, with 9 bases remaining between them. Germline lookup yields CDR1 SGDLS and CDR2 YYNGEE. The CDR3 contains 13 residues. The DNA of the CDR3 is TGTGCCAGCAGCGTTGGGGGGCCAGAGACCCAGTACTTC. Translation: CASSVGGPETQYF.

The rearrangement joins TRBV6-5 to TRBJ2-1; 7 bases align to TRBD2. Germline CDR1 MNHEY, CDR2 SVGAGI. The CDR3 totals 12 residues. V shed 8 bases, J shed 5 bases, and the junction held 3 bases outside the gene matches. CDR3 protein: CASGRVNNEQFF. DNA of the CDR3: TGTGCCAGCGGGAGGGTAAACAATGAGCAGTTCTTC.